This paragraph reports one TCR beta chain. The sample comes from a study of blood T cell repertoires in COVID-19. Germline V CDR1 and CDR2: SGHTS, YDEGEE. The CDR3 consists of 16 residues. The germline V and J ends were trimmed by 4 bases and 7 bases, with 21 bases remaining between them. Using immunoSEQ multiplex PCR, the repertoire was profiled, and TCRdb retains in-frame clones only, with some absent. The data show 250,000 to 300,000 clones, with roughly nine tenths seen just once and around 2.2% held by the top ten. The TCR sequence derives from a woman in her fifties or sixties who had recovered from COVID-19. The chain uses TRBV5-8 and TRBJ1-3, with a weak D call TRBD1 (6 bases). The sequenced material came from peripheral blood. CDR3: CASSLGTHRDGNTIYF. CDR3 in DNA: TGTGCCAGCAGCCTCGGAACCCACAGGGATGGCAACACCATATATTTT.